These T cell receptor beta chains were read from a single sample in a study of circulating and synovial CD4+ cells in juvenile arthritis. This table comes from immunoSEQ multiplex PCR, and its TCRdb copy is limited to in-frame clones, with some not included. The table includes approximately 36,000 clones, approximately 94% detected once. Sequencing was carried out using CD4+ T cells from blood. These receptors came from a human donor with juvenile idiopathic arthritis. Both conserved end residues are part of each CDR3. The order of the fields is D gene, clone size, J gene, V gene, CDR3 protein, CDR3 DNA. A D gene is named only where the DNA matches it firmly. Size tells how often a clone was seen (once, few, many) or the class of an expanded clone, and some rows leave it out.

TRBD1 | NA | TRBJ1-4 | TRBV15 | CATSRDGVRGRLF | TGTGCCACCAGCAGAGATGGGGTCAGGGGGCGGCTTTTT
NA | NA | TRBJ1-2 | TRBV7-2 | CASSTIDRIYGYTF | TGTGCCAGCAGCACCATTGACAGGATCTATGGCTACACCTTC
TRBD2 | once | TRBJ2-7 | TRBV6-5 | CASRGLAGEQYF | TGTGCCAGCAGGGGACTAGCGGGAGAGCAGTACTTC
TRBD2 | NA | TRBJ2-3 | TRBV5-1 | CASSLEAGGVDTQYF | TGCGCCAGCAGCTTGGAGGCGGGGGGGGTGGATACGCAGTATTTT
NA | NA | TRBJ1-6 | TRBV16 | CASSPRRGDSPLHF | TGTGCCAGCAGCCCCCGACGGGGAGATTCACCCCTCCACTTT
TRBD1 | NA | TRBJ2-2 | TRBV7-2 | CASSETGAVGELFF | TGTGCCAGCAGCGAGACAGGGGCGGTCGGGGAGCTGTTTTTT
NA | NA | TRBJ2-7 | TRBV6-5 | CASSGGFPYEQYF | TGTGCCAGCAGCGGAGGGTTCCCCTACGAGCAGTACTTC
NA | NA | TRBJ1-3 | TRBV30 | CAWSVAAPGNTIYF | TGTGCCTGGAGTGTGGCGGCTCCTGGAAACACCATATATTTT
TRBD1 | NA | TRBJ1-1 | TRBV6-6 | CASSMGQADVNTEAFF | TGTGCCAGCAGCATGGGACAGGCAGACGTGAACACTGAAGCTTTCTTT
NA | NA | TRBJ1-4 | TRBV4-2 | CASSQEYGGRNEKLFF | TGTGCCAGCAGCCAGGAGTACGGAGGGCGGAATGAAAAACTGTTTTTT
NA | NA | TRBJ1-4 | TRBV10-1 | CASTPRHPTNEKLFF | TGCGCCAGCACGCCCAGACACCCAACTAATGAAAAACTGTTTTTT
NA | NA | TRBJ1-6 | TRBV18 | CASPPRARQSDSPLHF | TGTGCCAGCCCACCGCGAGCCCGACAGTCCGATTCACCCCTCCACTTT
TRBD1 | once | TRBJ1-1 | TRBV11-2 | CASSLAGQRFTEAFF | TGTGCCAGCAGCTTAGCGGGACAGCGATTCACTGAAGCTTTCTTT
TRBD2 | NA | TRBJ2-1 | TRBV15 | CATSRGTPTSGSYNEQFF | TGTGCCACCAGCAGAGGGACCCCAACTAGCGGATCCTACAATGAGCAGTTCTTC
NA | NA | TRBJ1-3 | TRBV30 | CALGGPRSGNTIYF | TGTGCCCTCGGGGGGCCCCGCTCTGGAAACACCATATATTTT
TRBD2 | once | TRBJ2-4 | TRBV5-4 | CASSLDGKRGGTDIQYF | TGTGCCAGCAGCTTGGACGGGAAGCGGGGGGGGACGGACATTCAGTACTTC
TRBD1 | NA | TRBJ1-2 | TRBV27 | CASTATGGFYYGYTF | TGTGCCAGCACCGCGACAGGGGGCTTTTACTATGGCTACACCTTC
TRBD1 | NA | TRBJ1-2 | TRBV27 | CASSLSRDRGYGYTF | TGTGCCAGCAGTTTATCCCGGGACAGGGGGTATGGCTACACCTTC
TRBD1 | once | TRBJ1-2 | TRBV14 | CASSQVRGRYYGYTF | TGTGCCAGCAGCCAAGTCAGGGGGCGTTACTATGGCTACACCTTC
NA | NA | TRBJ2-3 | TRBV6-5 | CASRAPSGDTQYF | TGTGCCAGCAGAGCCCCCTCCGGAGATACGCAGTATTTT
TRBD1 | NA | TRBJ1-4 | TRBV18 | CASSPSTGGRNEKLFF | TGTGCCAGCTCACCAAGCACAGGGGGTAGGAATGAAAAACTGTTTTTT
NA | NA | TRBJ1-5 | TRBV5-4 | CASSPGGGSSNQPQHF | TGTGCCAGCAGCCCCGGGGGGGGAAGTAGCAATCAGCCCCAGCATTTT
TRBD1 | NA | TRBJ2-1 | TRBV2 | CAIPSGTGEYNEQFF | TGTGCCATCCCGTCCGGGACAGGGGAGTACAATGAGCAGTTCTTC
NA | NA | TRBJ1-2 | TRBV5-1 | CASSLIALTEGYTF | TGCGCCAGCAGCTTGATCGCCCTAACGGAGGGCTACACCTTC
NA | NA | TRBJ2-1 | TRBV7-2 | CASSLRRKAADHEQFF | TGTGCCAGCAGCCTCCGACGGAAAGCGGCAGACCATGAGCAGTTCTTC
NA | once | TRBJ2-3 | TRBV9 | CTSSARRGRLTDTQYF | TGTACCAGCAGCGCCCGGAGGGGACGCCTCACAGATACGCAGTATTTT
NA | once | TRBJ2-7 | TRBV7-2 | CASSLGGRDLYEQYF | TGTGCCAGCAGCTTGGGGGGTCGGGACCTCTACGAGCAGTACTTC
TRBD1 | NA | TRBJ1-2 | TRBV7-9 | CASSRLQGGPYGYTF | TGTGCCAGCAGCCGATTACAGGGGGGGCCCTATGGCTACACCTTC
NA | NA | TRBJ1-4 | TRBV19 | CATSRREANEKLFF | TGTGCCACATCCCGGAGGGAGGCTAATGAAAAACTGTTTTTT
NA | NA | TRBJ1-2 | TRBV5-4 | CASSGLGRGNPYGYTF | TGTGCCAGCAGCGGTTTAGGTAGGGGGAATCCTTATGGCTACACCTTC
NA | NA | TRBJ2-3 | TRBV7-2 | CASSPLPGSDTQYF | TGTGCCAGCAGCCCACTACCGGGATCAGATACGCAGTATTTT
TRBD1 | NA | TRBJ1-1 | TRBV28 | CASRMMGQGAGGTEAFF | TGTGCCAGCAGGATGATGGGACAGGGGGCGGGGGGCACTGAAGCTTTCTTT
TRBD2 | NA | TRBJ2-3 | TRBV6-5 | CASSRLAGGGGTQYF | TGTGCCAGCAGTAGACTAGCGGGTGGGGGAGGTACGCAGTATTTT